The 5 T cell receptor beta chains below were found in one sample sequenced in a study of shared clonotypes between healthy human individuals. Naive CD8 populations comprised CD45RO-negative cells positively selected for CCR7, excluding terminally differentiated effector memory CD45RA+ cells. Sequenced by immunoSEQ multiplex PCR; TCRdb stores in-frame clones only, minus some. The table lists roughly 590,000 clones, roughly 95% of them singletons, with 0.085% to 0.11% in the top ten. The sample comprised naive CD8+ T cells sorted from blood. Receptors originate from a woman aged 25 to 39 in good health.

This chain links TRBV2 with TRBJ1-4, with 10 bases identical to TRBD1. The trim removed 8 bases at V and 6 bases at J, leaving 12 bases unmatched. Per germline, CDR1 SNHLY and CDR2 FYNNEI. This CDR3 comprises 16 residues. The CDR3 is CASELTTGQGYEKLFF. The CDR3 DNA is TGTGCCAGCGAGTTAACCACGGGACAGGGGTATGAAAAACTGTTTTTT.

The CDR3 DNA reads as TGTGCCAGCAGCTTAGTTCATCCCAATGAGCAGTTCTTC. Its translation is CASSLVHPNEQFF. The V call is TRBV7-9, the J call TRBJ2-1, with unresolved D. CDR1 and CDR2 (germline): SEHNR, FQNEAQ (reference sequence). CDR3 length: 13 residues. V lost 1 base and J lost 6, with 7 bases in between.

The rearrangement joins TRBV27 to TRBJ2-4; D call uncertain. Germline CDR1 and CDR2: MNHEY and SMNVEV (reference sequence). The CDR3 totals 17 residues. V lost 6 bases to trimming and J lost 0 bases, with 18 bases between them. CDR3 in amino acids: CASSPIGQREAKNIQYF. The CDR3 nucleotides are TGTGCCAGCAGCCCGATAGGTCAGCGAGAAGCCAAAAACATTCAGTACTTC.

This chain connects TRBV29-1 to TRBJ2-1, with D perhaps matching TRBD1 or TRBD2 (5 bases each). The germline V and J ends were trimmed by 8 bases and 8 bases, with 16 bases remaining between them. There are 12 residues in the CDR3. CDR1 and CDR2 (germline): SQVTM, ANQGSEA. DNA of the CDR3: TGCAGCTCGGGGCCCCGAGGTGATGAGCAGTTCTTC. Residues: CSSGPRGDEQFF.

This clone appeared once. The chain employs TRBV28 and TRBJ1-2; a possible D gene is TRBD1 (5 bases). The germline gives CDR1 MDHEN, CDR2 SYDVKM. Trimming cost V 4 bases and J 4 bases, with 10 bases left between them. This CDR3 spans 13 amino acids. The DNA of the CDR3 is TGTGCCAGCAGTTCAGGGTCCCGCTATGGCTACACCTTC. It codes for CASSSGSRYGYTF.